These T cell receptor beta chains were read from a single sample in a study of cytomegalovirus exposure and HLA in healthy donors. Profiling relied on immunoSEQ multiplex PCR, and the TCRdb table lists in-frame clones only, not all of them. The repertoire has 90,000 to 150,000 clones, about three fifths of them found once; the top ten carry 10%. Sequencing was performed on PBMCs. These TCRs come from a man aged 40-49 years in good health and CMV-seropositive. The CDR3 runs from the conserved cysteine through the conserved F or W. A D gene is named only where the DNA matches it firmly. The size field is filled for only some rows; it gives once, few, many or a size class.

size: .
J: TRBJ2-3
D: .
V: TRBV11-3
DNA: TGTGCCAGCAGCTTCGGTAATAGCGGAAGCACAGATACGCAGTATTTT
CDR3: CASSFGNSGSTDTQYF

size: .
J: TRBJ2-1
D: TRBD1
V: TRBV2
DNA: TGTGCCAGCAGACAACCGGGACAGGTAATTAGTGAGCAGTTCTTC
CDR3: CASRQPGQVISEQFF

size: few
J: TRBJ2-5
D: .
V: TRBV7-7
DNA: TGTGCTAGCAGCTTAGGTGCCAGCGGCTACCAAGAGACCCAGTACTTC
CDR3: CASSLGASGYQETQYF

size: .
J: TRBJ1-4
D: TRBD1
V: TRBV2
DNA: TGTGCCAGCAGTGAAGAACAGGACAGGGCCAATGAAAAACTGTTTTTT
CDR3: CASSEEQDRANEKLFF

size: .
J: TRBJ1-2
D: .
V: TRBV25-1
DNA: TGTGCCAGCAGTGAAGGGTGGGGGGATGGCTACACCTTC
CDR3: CASSEGWGDGYTF

size: few
J: TRBJ1-2
D: TRBD1
V: TRBV28
DNA: TGTGCCAGCAGTGTACAGGGGGCGCATGGCTACACCTTC
CDR3: CASSVQGAHGYTF

size: .
J: TRBJ2-3
D: .
V: TRBV6-5
DNA: TGTGCCAGCAGGGTGACTAGAATGAGAACAGATACGCAGTATTTT
CDR3: CASRVTRMRTDTQYF

size: few
J: TRBJ1-1
D: .
V: TRBV18
DNA: TGTGCCAGCTCCCTGAGACAGGAGAACACTGAAGCTTTCTTT
CDR3: CASSLRQENTEAFF

size: .
J: TRBJ1-6
D: .
V: TRBV6-5
DNA: TGTGCCAGCAGCGCGGTCCTTTATAATTCACCCCTCCACTTT
CDR3: CASSAVLYNSPLHF

size: few
J: TRBJ1-1
D: TRBD1
V: TRBV10-3
DNA: TGTGCCACCATGACAGGGGCTGAAGCTTTCTTT
CDR3: CATMTGAEAFF

size: .
J: TRBJ2-7
D: .
V: TRBV2
DNA: TGTGCCAGTGGAAGGGACAACTACGAGCAGTACTTC
CDR3: CASGRDNYEQYF